What follows describes a single TCR beta chain. Antigen specificity is unknown. With 4 bases clipped from V and 7 bases from J, the junction kept 18 bases outside the gene matches. The CDR3 has 17 residues. Looked up from germline, CDR1 is MGHRA and CDR2 is YSYEKL. The study ran its PCR with 60 Vbeta and 13 Jbeta primers. Libraries were prepared by immunoSEQ multiplex PCR; TCRdb keeps only in-frame clonotypes and omits some of them. Of under 200,000 clones in the sample, 80% to 90% were seen once. These data originate in a study of cytomegalovirus exposure and HLA in healthy donors. Study-level results: An analysis done earlier found most TCR beta V segments productive about 87% or about 30% of the time.

Each donor was healthy, and each was a bone marrow donor. This receptor was obtained from a woman under 30 in good health and CMV-seronegative. The specimen was PBMCs. The V and J genes are TRBV4-1 and TRBJ1-1; 7 nucleotides line up with TRBD1. CDR3 DNA: TGCGCCAGCAGCCCCCGGTTCCTGATAGGGGGCTGGGGTGAAGCTTTCTTT. It yields the protein CASSPRFLIGGWGEAFF.